This T cell receptor (beta chain) was recorded in a study of T cells in Graves' hyperthyroidism and ophthalmopathy (dated by TCRdb to 2018 to 2020). Context from the whole study: Peripheral blood samples were taken at the time of initial diagnosis, prior to any treatment. To identify TCR V-J signatures that set the groups apart, the researchers used a discovery cohort of 100 patients, made up of around 40 with Graves' ophthalmopathy and 57 with stable Graves' hyperthyroidism. Prospective prediction of ophthalmopathy was tested in an independent validation cohort of approximately 19 hyperthyroidism patients and 15 to 17 patients who later progressed to ophthalmopathy. The paper describes TCR Vbeta CDR3 sequencing of 140 or so peripheral blood samples, made up of 43 ophthalmopathy patients, 70 to 75 hyperthyroidism patients and 17 progressor patients. The approximately 90 discovery patients were divided at random into training and test sets in a 7:3 ratio. In about six Graves' hyperthyroidism patients, the study also compared T-cell repertoires from thyroid tissue with T-cell repertoires from blood. Once sampling was done, hyperthyroidism patients were given methimazole at a starting dose of 30 mg daily, whereas ophthalmopathy patients were given high-dose intravenous methylprednisolone. The full study reports these points: Sample size was not statistically predetermined, and investigators were not blinded to group allocation. Blood samples also contained most of the expanded thyroid clonotypes (frequency above 0.001), which suggests that blood repertoires may reflect thyroid immune responses. In cross-validation, a model built on a 13 V-J signature told ophthalmopathy apart from stable hyperthyroidism with about 90% sensitivity and roughly 81% specificity, and in testing the same model reached 80%/75%. In validation, the model predicted progression to ophthalmopathy a median of roughly 6.2 months before onset, with 70% to 71% sensitivity and about 72% specificity.

Cut back by 0 bases and 9 bases, the V and J ends lie 12 bases apart. There are 14 amino acids in the CDR3, from cysteine to phenylalanine inclusive. The entry retains the CDR3 DNA only, 42 bases that are in frame from base 1. The germline V gene sets CDR1 to MNHEY and CDR2 to SVGAGI. The TCR beta CDR3 regions were amplified from the RNA transcripts. The first round of RT-PCR for the TCR CDR3 was performed with the HTBI primer set and the Qiagen OneStep RT-PCR kit. A second multiplex PCR round built the libraries, followed by size selection and purification. Libraries were sequenced paired-end with 100 bp reads on an Illumina HiSeq2000. For the original study's pipeline: SOAPnuke was used to process the raw data, removing reads that contained adapters or uncalled bases, had a mean Phred below 15, or lacked an exact match to the constant primer or identifier. High-quality paired reads were merged with COPE v1.2.5, and unique nucleotide sequences were defined as clonotypes. MiTCR v1.1 was used to align the clonotypes against IMGT TRBV, TRBD and TRBJ reference segments. The analysis included only V-J combinations with a frequency above 0.0001, which together covered 99% to 99.2% of the repertoires. A TCS score was defined as the ratio between F50 (clonal expansion) and ExV (chaos), using BLOSUM62-based TCRdist between CDR3 peptides within each V-J. Welch's t-statistics and random forest reduced fewer than 550 V-J features to roughly 13, which were used in a naive Bayes classifier (R e1071). Through fastp at Q25 and MiXCR, TCRdb rebuilt clones from the public reads, retaining in-frame beta chains. Rows are unified per CDR3 protein, each entry keeping the most common DNA and genes. TCRdb assigned the V and J calls; the authors' analysis was not used. In all, the sample holds about 700,000 distinct CDR3 sequences, and approximately 15% of those were seen once. The top ten clones comprise roughly a tenth of the sample.

A patient counted as having stable Graves' hyperthyroidism if no progression to ophthalmopathy occurred over 18 months of follow-up. Hyperthyroidism patients were newly diagnosed, with disease duration under 2 months, and aged 18 to 65 years. The study excluded patients with uncontrolled infections, other autoimmune diseases, pregnancy or lactation. Diagnoses relied on clinical symptoms, serum thyroxine and TRAb, thyroid ultrasound and orbital computed tomography. PBMCs were isolated from 8 to 10 ml of fresh peripheral blood by Ficoll-Paque density gradient centrifugation. Trizol reagent was used to extract total RNA, and RNA quality was then checked on an Agilent 2100 Bioanalyzer. This clonotype occurred a few times. Its antigen is not yet known. Base qualities are not recorded, but no much larger clone differs from it by a single base.

The rearrangement combines TRBV6-5 with TRBJ2-1, with TRBD1 tentatively as D gene (6 bases match). The specimen sequenced was blood. This clonotype was obtained from a woman aged 18 to 35 with Graves' hyperthyroidism. Here is the DNA: TGTGCCAGCAGTTACTCCAGGGGAGCGATTGAGCAGTTCTTC. It is translated as CASSYSRGAIEQFF.